This T cell receptor (beta chain) was profiled in a study of blood T cell repertoires in COVID-19. Study in general: Nucleic acid was either cDNA or gDNA, and it came from T cells, B-cell-depleted T cells, or PBMCs.

In the source study's methods: The authors estimated nucleated cell counts from reference gene primer amplification. The table came from immunoSEQ multiplex PCR; TCRdb's copy has only in-frame clones and leaves some out. V, J and clone size are those of that table, while D and trimming were read from the DNA. The repertoire holds 90,000 to 120,000 clones, with approximately 92% as singletons. V dropped 6 bases and J dropped 0 bases, with 12 bases sitting between them. Per germline, CDR1 MNHNY and CDR2 SVGAGI (reference sequence). The CDR3 has 15 residues. The source is a woman at least 80 years old with acute or convalescent COVID-19. The J gene is TRBJ1-5, the V gene TRBV6-6; D remains unclear. Source material: peripheral blood. CDR3 bases: TGTGCCAGCAGCAACGAGGATTATAGCAATCAGCCCCAGCATTTT. It yields the protein CASSNEDYSNQPQHF.